The 8 T cell receptor beta chains given below trace back to one sample, sequenced in a study of T cell repertoires in cytomegalovirus infection. Via MiXCR, TCRdb re-called the reads, giving one row per CDR3 protein. The sample records about 130,000 distinct CDR3 sequences, about 10% being singletons. Sequenced input: PBMCs. Receptors originate from a human donor in good health (CMV status not recorded). Some clones in this sample may be carry-over from other donors' samples.

This clonotype was picked up many times. V and J are TRBV7-8 and TRBJ1-1, with D uncertain. Trimming took off 1 base at V and 1 base at J, with 7 bases between the two ends. The CDR3 has 14 residues. The germline CDR1 and CDR2 sequences are SGHVS and FQNEAQ. CDR3 DNA: TGTGCCAGCAGCTTAGGGAGCAAGAACACTGAAGCTTTCTTT. Residues: CASSLGSKNTEAFF.

The chain links TRBV20-1 to TRBJ1-1; D unresolved. From germline, CDR1 is DFQATT and CDR2 SNEGSKA (reference sequence). The CDR3 runs to 11 residues. V gave up 7 bases and J gave up 0 bases, with 6 bases separating them. CDR3 DNA: TGCAGTGTGGTGATGAACACTGAAGCTTTCTTT. As protein: CSVVMNTEAFF.

This clonotype was recorded at least ten times. The chain carries TRBV7-9 and TRBJ1-1; TRBD1 matches 7 bases. The CDR3 contains 15 residues. V was clipped by 5 bases and J by 0 bases; unmatched bases: 6. Per the germline V gene, CDR1 is SEHNR and CDR2 is FQNEAQ (reference sequence). In nucleotides, the CDR3 is TGTGCCAGCAGCCGTCGACAGGGAATGAACACTGAAGCTTTCTTT. Residues: CASSRRQGMNTEAFF.

The CDR3 loop is CSVDEGASHHEQFF. The CDR3 nucleotides read TGCAGCGTTGATGAGGGGGCAAGTCATCATGAGCAGTTCTTC. The chain combines TRBV29-1 with TRBJ2-1; TRBD1 agrees at 7 bases. This CDR3 is built from 14 residues. The J segment lost 8 bases and the V segment lost 3 bases, leaving 10 bases of the junction unmatched. Germline CDR1 and CDR2: SQVTM and ANQGSEA.

The sample holds many counts of this clonotype. The chain joins TRBV7-8 to TRBJ1-1, with D possibly matching TRBD1 (5 bases). The V and J ends lost 5 bases and 1 base respectively, with 8 bases between them. CDR1 SGHVS and CDR2 FQNEAQ come from the germline V gene. The CDR3 has 13 residues. This CDR3 is CASSRDRNTEAFF. CDR3 nucleotides: TGTGCCAGCAGCCGGGACCGGAACACTGAAGCTTTCTTT.

The chain has TRBV20-1 and TRBJ1-1; possibly TRBD1 for D (5 bases). The CDR3 is 13 amino acids. V was trimmed by 3 bases and J by 1 base, leaving 9 bases between them. The V gene's germline CDR1 is DFQATT and CDR2 SNEGSKA (reference sequence). This CDR3 reads CSASRAGNTEAFF. The CDR3 bases are TGCAGTGCTAGCAGGGCGGGGAACACTGAAGCTTTCTTT.

This clonotype was detected ten times or more. This chain joins TRBV7-2 and TRBJ2-2, with TRBD1 identical over 8 bases. J lost 4 bases, V lost 2 bases, and 3 bases had no gene match. The V gene's germline CDR1 is SGHTA and CDR2 FQGNSA. The CDR3 loop spans 15 amino acids. Here the CDR3 reads CASSLYRGSTGELFF. DNA for the CDR3: TGTGCCAGCAGCTTATACAGGGGGAGCACCGGGGAGCTGTTTTTT.

This clonotype was seen at least ten times. The V call is TRBV20-1, the J call TRBJ1-5; TRBD1 matches at 7 bases. From germline, CDR1 is DFQATT and CDR2 SNEGSKA (reference sequence). The V gene end was trimmed by 6 bases and the J gene end by 5 bases; junction bases not matched to a gene: 7. The CDR3 has 13 amino acids. CDR3 loop: CSALQGLDQPQHF. The CDR3 DNA reads as TGCAGTGCCTTACAGGGGCTGGATCAGCCCCAGCATTTT.